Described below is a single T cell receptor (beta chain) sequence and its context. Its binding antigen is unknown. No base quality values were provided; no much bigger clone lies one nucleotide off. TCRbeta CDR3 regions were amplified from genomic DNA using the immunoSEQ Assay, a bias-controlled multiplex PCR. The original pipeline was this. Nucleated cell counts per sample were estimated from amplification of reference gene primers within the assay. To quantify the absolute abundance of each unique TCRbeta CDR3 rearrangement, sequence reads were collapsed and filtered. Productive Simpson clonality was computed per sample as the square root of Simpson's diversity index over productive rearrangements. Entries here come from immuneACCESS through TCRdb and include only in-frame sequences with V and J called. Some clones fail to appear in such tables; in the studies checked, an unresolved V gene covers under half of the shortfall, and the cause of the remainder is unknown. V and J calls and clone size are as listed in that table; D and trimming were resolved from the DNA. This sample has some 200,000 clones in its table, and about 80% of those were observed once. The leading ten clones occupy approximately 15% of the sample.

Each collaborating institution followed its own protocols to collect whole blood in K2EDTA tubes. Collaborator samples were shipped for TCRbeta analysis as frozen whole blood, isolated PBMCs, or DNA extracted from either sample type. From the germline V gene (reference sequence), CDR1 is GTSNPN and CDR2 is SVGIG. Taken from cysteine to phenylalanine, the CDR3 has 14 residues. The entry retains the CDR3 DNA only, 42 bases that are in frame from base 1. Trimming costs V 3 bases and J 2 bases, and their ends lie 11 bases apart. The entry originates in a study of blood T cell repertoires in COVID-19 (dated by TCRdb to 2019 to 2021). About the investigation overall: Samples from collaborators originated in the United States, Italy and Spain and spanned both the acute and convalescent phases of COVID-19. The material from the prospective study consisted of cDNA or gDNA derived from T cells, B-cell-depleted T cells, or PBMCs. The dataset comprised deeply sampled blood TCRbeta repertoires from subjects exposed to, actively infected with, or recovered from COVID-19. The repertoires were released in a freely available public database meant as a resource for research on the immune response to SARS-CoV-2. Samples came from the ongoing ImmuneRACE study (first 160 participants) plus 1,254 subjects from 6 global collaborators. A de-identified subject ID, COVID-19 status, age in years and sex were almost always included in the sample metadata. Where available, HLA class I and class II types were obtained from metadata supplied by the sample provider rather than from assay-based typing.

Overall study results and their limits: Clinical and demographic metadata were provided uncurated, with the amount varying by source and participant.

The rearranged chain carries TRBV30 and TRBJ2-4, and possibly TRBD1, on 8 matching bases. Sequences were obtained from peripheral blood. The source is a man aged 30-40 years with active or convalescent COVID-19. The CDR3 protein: CAWRQGGTKNIQYF. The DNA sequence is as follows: TGTGCCTGGAGACAGGGGGGGACCAAAAACATTCAGTACTTC.